The 28 T cell receptor beta chains listed next were all sequenced from one sample in a study of T-cell reconstitution after alpha-beta-depleted transplantation in children. Unique molecular identifiers tagged the TCRbeta library. TCRdb re-derived calls from the PCR reads in MiXCR, one entry per CDR3 protein. This sample has 150,000 to 200,000 distinct CDR3 sequences; roughly 6.8% occur once, and the top ten carry roughly 3%. The specimen was PBMCs from the stem cell graft donor, collected from the stem cell graft. The receptors originated from a human donor who donated a stem cell graft to a child with Wiskott-Aldrich syndrome.

This sequence joins TRBV7-9 and TRBJ2-7; TRBD1 matches at 10 bases. The CDR3 is 15 residues long. The germline CDR1 and CDR2 sequences are SEHNR and FQNEAQ (reference sequence). V was pared by 2 bases and J by 4 bases, with 5 bases of the junction left unmatched. CDR3 sequence reads: CASSLNWGQGYEQYF. Written as DNA, the CDR3 is TGTGCCAGCAGCTTAAACTGGGGACAGGGGTACGAGCAGTACTTC.

A few counts support this clonotype. The DNA for the CDR3 is TGTGCCAGCAGCTTATTTGTAATGTACATCGGGCAGGGAAACTACGAGCAGTACTTC. It specifies CASSLFVMYIGQGNYEQYF. The genes are TRBV11-2 and TRBJ2-7, with D perhaps TRBD1 (5 bases). Per germline, CDR1 SGHAT and CDR2 FQNNGV. The CDR3 runs 19 residues. The V end lost 2 bases, the J end lost 3 bases, and 26 bases lay between the germline ends.

There are many counts of this clonotype. The chain uses TRBV29-1 and TRBJ2-7; D might be TRBD1 (6 bases). The CDR3 spans 15 residues. The germline gives CDR1 SQVTM, CDR2 ANQGSEA. V dropped 5 bases and J dropped 7 bases, with 24 bases sitting between them. CDR3 in DNA: TGCAGCGTTCAAAGGCGCGGGCTCCCCAGGGGTGAGCAGTACTTC. Its protein is CSVQRRGLPRGEQYF.

This clonotype turned up a few times. The chain uses TRBV11-2 and TRBJ2-6; TRBD1 is a possible D gene (6 bases). Trimming took 5 bases from V and 0 from J, leaving 20 bases between them. The CDR3 sequence is 19 residues long. Germline V gives CDR1 SGHAT, CDR2 FQNNGV. The CDR3 region is CASSLRTGTGHSGANVLTF. The CDR3 nucleotides read TGTGCCAGCAGCCTACGAACAGGGACCGGCCACTCTGGGGCCAACGTCCTGACTTTC.

There are many counts of this clonotype. V is TRBV27 and J is TRBJ1-5; 10 bases line up with TRBD1. Trimming at V came to 7 bases and at J to 6 bases, leaving 9 bases not matched to a gene. The CDR3 covers 15 residues. The germline gives CDR1 MNHEY, CDR2 SMNVEV (reference sequence). The CDR3 is CASKTTGGTLQPQHF. In nucleotides, the CDR3 is TGTGCCAGCAAGACGACAGGGGGCACGCTTCAGCCCCAGCATTTT.

This clonotype was counted at least ten times. V is TRBV12-3 or TRBV12-4 and J is TRBJ2-2; D unclear. The CDR3 has 12 residues. With 10 bases removed from V and 4 bases from J, the gap between germline ends came to 10 bases. The CDR3 sequence is CATQWGTGELFF. The CDR3 coding sequence is TGTGCCACCCAGTGGGGCACCGGGGAGCTGTTTTTT.

This clonotype was detected many times. J is TRBJ2-5 and V is TRBV9; D unresolved. Trimming took off 4 bases at V and 5 bases at J, with 12 bases between the two ends. There are 13 residues in the CDR3. Germline CDR1 and CDR2: SGDLS and YYNGEE. The CDR3 region is CASSPRMVETQYF. In DNA, the CDR3 is TGTGCCAGCAGCCCCAGGATGGTGGAGACCCAGTACTTC.

This clonotype was picked up many times. The chain links TRBV20-1 to TRBJ1-2; D unresolved. Trimming took 3 bases from V and 7 from J, leaving 15 bases between them. The CDR3 is 13 amino acids. The germline V gene encodes CDR1 DFQATT and CDR2 SNEGSKA (reference sequence). The CDR3 DNA sequence: TGCAGTGCTAGTATCGGAATTCGGGGTGGCTACACCTTC. Translated, it gives CSASIGIRGGYTF.

This clonotype was observed at least ten times. The chain uses TRBV29-1 and TRBJ2-1, with a possible D match to TRBD1 (6 bases). CDR1 is SQVTM and CDR2 is ANQGSEA in the germline V gene. V was clipped by 8 bases and J by 8 bases, with 16 bases between them. This CDR3 contains 12 residues. The CDR3 nucleotides read TGCAGCTTGGCTACAGGGTACGATGAGCAGTTCTTC. It specifies CSLATGYDEQFF.

This clonotype was seen many times. The V gene is TRBV24-1, the J gene TRBJ1-2, with TRBD1 identical over 7 bases. Per the germline V gene, CDR1 is KGHDR and CDR2 is SFDVKD. The CDR3 consists of 15 residues. With V trimmed by 3 bases and J by 2 bases, 5 bases remained unmatched. This chain's CDR3 is CATSDGATGNYGYTF. The CDR3 bases are TGTGCCACCAGTGATGGCGCGACAGGGAACTATGGCTACACCTTC.

In this sample, this clonotype turned up many times. V is TRBV20-1 and J is TRBJ2-3; tentative D call: TRBD2 (5 bases). CDR1 and CDR2 from the germline V gene are DFQATT and SNEGSKA (reference sequence). V dropped 5 bases and J dropped 5 bases, with 20 bases sitting between them. CDR3 length: 15 residues. The CDR3 sequence is CSAPSPVLAGDTQYF. CDR3 sequence (DNA): TGCAGTGCTCCCTCCCCAGTTCTAGCAGGAGATACGCAGTATTTT.

This clonotype was seen many times. The rearrangement joins TRBV5-5 to TRBJ1-1; D uncertain. The CDR3 runs 14 residues. V lost 0 bases and J lost 1, with 7 bases in between. Germline V CDR1 and CDR2: SGHKS, YYEKEE (reference sequence). The CDR3 spells CASSLEPQNTEAFF. In nucleotides, the CDR3 is TGTGCCAGCAGCTTGGAACCGCAGAACACTGAAGCTTTCTTT.

This clonotype was detected many times. The genes are TRBV29-1 and TRBJ2-7; D gene uncertain. Between the trimmed V and J ends, which lost 6 bases and 3 bases, there was a span of 12 bases. Germline V lookup: CDR1 SQVTM, CDR2 ANQGSEA. This CDR3 has 12 residues. CDR3 DNA sequence: TGCAGCGTCTTACACATTAACTACGAGCAGTACTTC. This encodes CSVLHINYEQYF.

A few counts support this clonotype. CDR3 in amino acids: CASSLEHPNTGELFF. CDR3 in DNA: TGCGCCAGCAGCTTGGAACACCCGAACACCGGGGAGCTGTTTTTT. The rearrangement uses TRBV5-1 and TRBJ2-2; D is unresolved. The CDR3 runs to 15 residues. Trimming took 0 bases from V and 0 from J, leaving 6 bases between them. The germline CDR1 and CDR2 sequences are SGHRS and YFSETQ.

This clonotype was recorded a few times. An end of the junction does not agree with germline; a read error may underlie this. This chain connects TRBV11-2 to TRBJ1-2; 10 bases map to TRBD1. In germline, CDR1 is SGHAT, CDR2 FQNNGV. The CDR3 has 15 amino acids. CDR3 bases: TGTGCCAGCAGCCCATTCTCGGGGGGACAGGGGACAACCGACTTC. The encoded protein is CASSPFSGGQGTTDF.

The chain has TRBV27 and TRBJ2-7, with D possibly being TRBD1 or TRBD2 (6 bases each). Germline CDR1 reads MNHEY; CDR2 reads SMNVEV (reference sequence). The CDR3 sequence is 13 residues long. The V and J ends lost 4 bases and 5 bases respectively, with 12 bases between them. The CDR3 nucleotides are TGTGCCAGCAGTTACTCCGGGGGCCACGAGCAGTACTTC. It is translated as CASSYSGGHEQYF.

This clonotype has more than one count but fewer than ten. The chain links TRBV5-1 to TRBJ1-1; 7 nucleotides align to TRBD1. This CDR3 is 15 amino acids long. The V and J ends lost 4 bases and 1 base, in that order; junction bases with no gene match: 7. The germline V gene encodes CDR1 SGHRS and CDR2 YFSETQ. The CDR3 reads CASSPSRGGNTEAFF. In nucleotides, the CDR3 is TGCGCCAGCAGCCCCTCCAGGGGGGGGAACACTGAAGCTTTCTTT.

This clonotype was detected ten times or more. J is TRBJ2-3 and V is TRBV13; 7 bases map to TRBD1. V lost 7 bases to trimming and J lost 0 bases; unmatched junction nucleotides: 16. The germline CDR1 and CDR2 sequences are PRHDT and FYEKMQ (reference sequence). There are 18 residues in the CDR3. The CDR3 DNA reads as TGTGCCAGCACTCAGGGGGTTAGCGTAGCAGCTAGCACAGATACGCAGTATTTT. It translates to CASTQGVSVAASTDTQYF.

The J gene is TRBJ1-5, the V gene TRBV12-3 or TRBV12-4; TRBD1 matches at 7 bases. This CDR3 has 16 residues. With 6 bases clipped from V and 5 bases from J, the junction kept 13 bases outside the gene matches. CDR3 in DNA: TGTGCCAGCAGGGGGGGAAACAGGGGCCCTCATCAGCCCCAGCATTTT. Translation gives CASRGGNRGPHQPQHF.

This clonotype was recorded at least ten times. The chain has TRBV12-3 or TRBV12-4 and TRBJ1-1; 7 positions match TRBD1. With 6 bases clipped from V and 5 bases from J, the junction kept 6 bases outside the gene matches. The CDR3 is made up of 13 amino acids. Here the CDR3 DNA reads TGTGCCAGCAGGTCCACACAGGGGACTGAAGCTTTCTTT. Its translation is CASRSTQGTEAFF.

In this sample, this clonotype turned up many times. The chain is built from TRBV20-1 and TRBJ1-5, with 7 bases identical to TRBD1. The germline CDR1 and CDR2 sequences are DFQATT and SNEGSKA (reference sequence). This CDR3 is 14 amino acids long. After removal of 6 bases from V and 0 bases from J, the junction contained 5 bases not matched to a gene. In DNA, the CDR3 is TGCAGTGCCAAGACAGGGTTTAGCAATCAGCCCCAGCATTTT. It codes for CSAKTGFSNQPQHF.

The rearrangement uses TRBV7-9 and TRBJ2-1; no definite D call. Germline V gene data show CDR1 as SEHNR and CDR2 as FQNEAQ (reference sequence). The CDR3 extends over 13 amino acids. Between the trimmed V and J ends, which lost 3 bases and 5 bases, there was a span of 8 bases. CDR3 amino acids: CASSFGLNNEQFF. CDR3 bases: TGTGCCAGCAGCTTCGGCCTCAACAATGAGCAGTTCTTC. Filled out from reference TRBV7-9 and TRBJ2-1, the complete variable domain reads DTGVSQNPRHKITKRGQNVTFRCDPISEHNRLYWYRQTLGQGPEFLTYFQNEAQLEKSRLLSDRFSAERPKGSFSTLEIQRTEQGDSAMYLCASSFGLNNEQFFGPGTRLTVL.

This clonotype occurred many times. The chain employs TRBV7-9 and TRBJ1-2; D unresolved. Trimming pared 4 bases from V and 0 bases from J, leaving 9 bases between. The CDR3 contains 14 residues. The germline CDR1 and CDR2 sequences are SEHNR and FQNEAQ (reference sequence). Here the CDR3 reads CASSSGISNYGYTF. CDR3 nucleotide sequence: TGTGCCAGCAGCTCCGGGATATCTAACTATGGCTACACCTTC.

This clonotype was counted many times. V gene TRBV11-3 combines with J gene TRBJ2-6; 7 bases are a match to TRBD1. Germline trimming cut 4 bases from V and 0 bases from J; bases unmatched to any gene: 9. Looked up from germline, CDR1 is SGHNT and CDR2 is YENEEA. The CDR3 extends over 18 amino acids. The CDR3 region is CASSSTTGINSGANVLTF. CDR3 in DNA: TGTGCCAGCAGCTCGACGACAGGGATTAACTCTGGGGCCAACGTCCTGACTTTC.

This clonotype was counted many times. The chain carries TRBV30 and TRBJ1-3, with D unclear. This CDR3 has 15 residues. Trimming removed 2 bases from V and 1 base from J, with 12 bases in between. Per the germline V gene, CDR1 is GTSNPN and CDR2 is SVGIG (reference sequence). CDR3 in DNA: TGTGCCTGGAGTCGGGATTCGGGATCTGGAAACACCATATATTTT. Translated: CAWSRDSGSGNTIYF.

This clonotype was seen repeatedly, ten times or more. This chain joins TRBV28 and TRBJ2-1, with 8 bases matching TRBD2. The CDR3 sequence is 14 residues long. Germline CDR1 is MDHEN and CDR2 is SYDVKM. J was trimmed by 10 bases and V by 6 bases; bases with no gene match: 11. The CDR3 DNA sequence: TGTGCCAGCAGCCCGGGGGGGCCGGGAAGAGAGCAGTTCTTC. Translation: CASSPGGPGREQFF.

There are many counts of this clonotype. The chain couples TRBV20-1 to TRBJ2-2; a possible D gene is TRBD1 (5 bases). In germline, CDR1 is DFQATT, CDR2 SNEGSKA (reference sequence). V was pared by 3 bases and J by 5 bases, with 13 bases between. The CDR3 consists of 14 residues. As DNA, the CDR3 is TGCAGTGCTAGTATCGGACAACCTACCGGGGAGCTGTTTTTT. It translates to CSASIGQPTGELFF.

Many counts were recorded for this clonotype. The chain is built from TRBV7-9 and TRBJ2-1; D unclear. CDR3 length equals 13 residues. V was shortened by 2 bases and J by 14 bases, with 16 bases between the two germline ends. Germline CDR1 is SEHNR and CDR2 is FQNEAQ (reference sequence). CDR3 DNA: TGTGCCAGCAGCTTACCCTCTTCCTACGTGAAGTTCTTC. Amino acid sequence: CASSLPSSYVKFF.